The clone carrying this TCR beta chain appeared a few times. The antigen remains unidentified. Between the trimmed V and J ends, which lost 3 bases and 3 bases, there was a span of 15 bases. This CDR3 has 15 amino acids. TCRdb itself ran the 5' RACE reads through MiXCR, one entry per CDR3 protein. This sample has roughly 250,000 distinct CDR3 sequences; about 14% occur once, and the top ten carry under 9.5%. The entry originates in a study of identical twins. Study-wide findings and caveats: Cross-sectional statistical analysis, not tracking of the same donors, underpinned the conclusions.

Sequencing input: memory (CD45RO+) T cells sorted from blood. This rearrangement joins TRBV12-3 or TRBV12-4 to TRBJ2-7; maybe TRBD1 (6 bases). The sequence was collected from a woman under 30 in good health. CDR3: CASSFGRGLSYEQYF. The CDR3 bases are TGTGCCAGCAGTTTCGGCAGGGGCTTAAGCTACGAGCAGTACTTC.